A single T cell receptor (beta chain) is shown here with its context. Its antigen is unknown. The entry originates in a study of graft-versus-host responses after intestinal transplantation. Study-level results: Patients with graft-donor T cell macrochimerism had high graft-versus-host to host-versus-graft clonal ratios in allografts.

Only in-frame clones appear in the TCRdb table, and some are missing; sequencing was by immunoSEQ multiplex PCR. This sample yields more than 65,000 clones, of which 70% to 90% are seen a single time; less than 0.4% belongs to the top ten. Germline V gene lookup returns CDR1 SGHRS and CDR2 YFSETQ. Trimming took 0 bases from V and 1 from J, leaving 7 bases between them. The CDR3 covers 14 residues. The sequences come from unstimulated CD4+ T cells sorted from spleen or lymph node cells, collected before intestinal transplant. The genes are TRBV5-1 and TRBJ1-1; D unresolved. This receptor was identified in a human donor who received an intestinal transplant. The CDR3 DNA reads as TGCGCCAGCAGCTTGGGGGCAGCGAACACTGAAGCTTTCTTT. Its translation: CASSLGAANTEAFF.